This paragraph reports one T cell receptor (beta chain). This clonotype was counted a few times. Its antigen specificity is not known. Within one base of it there is no much larger clone, and no base qualities were kept. This sample is drawn from a study of blood T cells in healthy people across ages (dated by TCRdb to the mid-2010s). For the wider study: Template switching captured roughly one uniquely barcoded TCR beta cDNA molecule per two T cells in model experiments. To avoid experimental bias, donors of different ages were randomly spread across the sequencing lanes. For two donors (one aged 18 to 29 and one aged 80 or older), the study analyzed two additional independent replicas of 1 million unique cDNA reads from the same blood draw. Using deep sequencing normalized with unique cDNA molecular identifiers, the study measured how TCR beta repertoire diversity changes with age. The donors were divided into four age groups: young (average approximately 17 years), middle-aged (about 40), aged (under 70) and long-lived (roughly 88). The paper as a whole reports these results and caveats: Since profiling was done on bulk unsorted PBMCs, naive and antigen-experienced compartments could not be conclusively compared. As age increased, observed TCR beta diversity per million T cells dropped in a roughly linear way, and a significant reduction was already evident by age 40. Because the CMV infection status of the donors was unknown, age-related changes in expanded clonotypes may potentially have been confounded. Observed TCR beta diversity correlated strongly with the percentage of naive T cells measured by flow cytometry. Estimates of total diversity based on one million sequenced T cells were considered lower bounds and underestimates. Compared with the aged group, more naive CD4+ T cells, fewer expanded clones and increased TCR diversity were shown by the long-lived group, suggesting age selection.

The donors were roughly 40 Caucasian individuals from Russia, aged about 6 to 95 years, who were systemically healthy. Each donor gave about 9.8 milliliters of peripheral blood, drawn into EDTA-treated Vacutainer tubes. Ficoll-Paque density-gradient centrifugation was used to isolate PBMCs, with at least 6 million obtained per sample. Trizol reagent was used to extract total RNA from the PBMCs, yielding at least 5.5 micrograms per sample. For every donor, an aliquot of PBMCs went through flow cytometry to measure the percentages of naive CD45RAhigh/CD27high T cells. V is pared back by 1 base and J by 3 bases, with 8 bases lying between the germline termini. Spanning cysteine to phenylalanine, the CDR3 consists of 14 amino acids. The only DNA kept is the CDR3, 42 bases in frame from the first base. For CDR1 and CDR2, the germline V gene lists MGHRA and YSYEKL. To prepare the library, 5' RACE was applied. The sample was run on an Illumina HiSeq 2500. A second PCR of roughly 6 to 11 cycles was performed with a sample-barcoded 5' primer and a J-beta primer mix. A template-switch 5' adaptor carrying 12 random nucleotides introduced a unique molecular identifier onto each TCR beta cDNA molecule. At least 2.5 million CDR3-containing paired-end reads were obtained from each sample. All of the RNA was converted into first-strand cDNA using the Mint cDNA synthesis kit, with a TRBC-specific oligonucleotide serving as the primer. Following uracil-DNA glycosylase treatment, all cDNA underwent a first 18-cycle PCR with the universal primers M1SS and BC2_uni_R. In the authors' own workflow: For normalization, 1 million high-quality reads were randomly selected from each sample, with every read carrying a distinct molecular identifier. Instead of being binned into consensus sequences, reads with shared molecular identifiers were discarded. MiTCR, set to a Q25 quality threshold and the strictest error-elimination algorithm, was used for CDR3 identification, clonotype clustering and error correction. Lower-bound total TCR beta diversity was estimated with a nonparametric unseen species model using Euler transformation. TCRdb trimmed the raw reads at Q25, called clones with MiXCR and kept productive beta chains. Here each entry gathers all rows of one CDR3 protein and keeps the most common genes and DNA. What appears here as the V and J calls and clone size reflects TCRdb's work, not the paper's. For this sample the table gives roughly 2 million distinct CDR3 sequences, of which roughly 50% were detected only once. The leading ten clones occupy around 2.1% of the sample.

The source of this sequence is a middle-aged woman in good health. Sequencing was carried out using blood. The chain couples TRBV4-1 to TRBJ2-3; the D segment could be TRBD2, given 5 matching bases. The CDR3 region: CASSQVSGTDTQYF. The DNA sequence is TGCGCCAGCAGCCAAGTTTCGGGGACAGATACGCAGTATTTT.